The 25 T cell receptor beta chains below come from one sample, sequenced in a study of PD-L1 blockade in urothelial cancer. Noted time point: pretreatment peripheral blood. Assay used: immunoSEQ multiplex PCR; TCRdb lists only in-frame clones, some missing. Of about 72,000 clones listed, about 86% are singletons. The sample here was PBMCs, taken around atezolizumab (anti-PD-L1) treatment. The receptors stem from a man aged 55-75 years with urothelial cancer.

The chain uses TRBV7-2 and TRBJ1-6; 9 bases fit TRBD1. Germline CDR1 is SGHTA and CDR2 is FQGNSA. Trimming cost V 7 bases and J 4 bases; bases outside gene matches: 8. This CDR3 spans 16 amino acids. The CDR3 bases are TGTGCCAGCACCGACGGGGGGACAGGGTATAATTCACCCCTCCACTTT. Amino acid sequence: CASTDGGTGYNSPLHF. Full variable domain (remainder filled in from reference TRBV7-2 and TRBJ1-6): GAGVSQSPSNKVTEKGKDVELRCDPISGHTALYWYRQSLGQGLEFLIYFQGNSAPDKSGLPSDRFSAERTGGSVSTLTIQRTQQEDSAVYLCASTDGGTGYNSPLHFGNGTRLTVT.

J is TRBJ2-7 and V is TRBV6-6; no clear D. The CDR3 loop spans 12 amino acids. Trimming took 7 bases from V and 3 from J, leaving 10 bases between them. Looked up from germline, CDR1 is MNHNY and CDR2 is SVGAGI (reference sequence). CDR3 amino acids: CASNGNGYEQYF. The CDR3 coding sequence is TGTGCCAGCAATGGTAACGGCTACGAGCAGTACTTC.

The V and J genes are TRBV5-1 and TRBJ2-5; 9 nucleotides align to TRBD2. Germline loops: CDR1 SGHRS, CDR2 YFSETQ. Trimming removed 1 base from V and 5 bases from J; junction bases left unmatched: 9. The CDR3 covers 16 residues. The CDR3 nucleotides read TGCGCCAGCAGCTTGTGGGGCGGGGGGGCCCCGGAGACCCAGTACTTC. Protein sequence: CASSLWGGGAPETQYF.

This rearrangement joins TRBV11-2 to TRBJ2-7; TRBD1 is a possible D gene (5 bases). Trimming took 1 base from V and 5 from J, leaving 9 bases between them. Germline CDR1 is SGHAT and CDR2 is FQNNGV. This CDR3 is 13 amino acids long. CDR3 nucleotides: TGTGCCAGCAGCTTAGGCAGGGTCCACGAGCAGTACTTC. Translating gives CASSLGRVHEQYF.

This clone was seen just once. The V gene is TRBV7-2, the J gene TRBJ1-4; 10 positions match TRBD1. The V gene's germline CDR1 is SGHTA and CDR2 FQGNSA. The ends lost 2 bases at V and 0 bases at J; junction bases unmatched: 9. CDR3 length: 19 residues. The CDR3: CASSLYATGGPSTNEKLFF. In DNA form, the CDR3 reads TGTGCCAGCAGCTTATATGCGACAGGGGGCCCCTCAACTAATGAAAAACTGTTTTTT. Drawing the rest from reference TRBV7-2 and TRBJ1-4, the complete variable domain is GAGVSQSPSNKVTEKGKDVELRCDPISGHTALYWYRQSLGQGLEFLIYFQGNSAPDKSGLPSDRFSAERTGGSVSTLTIQRTQQEDSAVYLCASSLYATGGPSTNEKLFFGSGTQLSVL.

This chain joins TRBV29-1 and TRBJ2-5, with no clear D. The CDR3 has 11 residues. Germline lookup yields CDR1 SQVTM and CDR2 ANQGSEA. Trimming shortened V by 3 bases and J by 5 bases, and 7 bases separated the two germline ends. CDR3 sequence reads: CSVDSTETQYF. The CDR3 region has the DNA TGCAGCGTTGACAGTACCGAGACCCAGTACTTC.

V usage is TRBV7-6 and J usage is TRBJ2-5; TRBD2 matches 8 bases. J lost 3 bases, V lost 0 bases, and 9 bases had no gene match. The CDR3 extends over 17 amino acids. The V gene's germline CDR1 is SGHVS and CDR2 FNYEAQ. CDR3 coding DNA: TGTGCCAGCAGCTTAGCGGTCGGGGGGGAGGTAGAAGAGACCCAGTACTTC. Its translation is CASSLAVGGEVEETQYF.

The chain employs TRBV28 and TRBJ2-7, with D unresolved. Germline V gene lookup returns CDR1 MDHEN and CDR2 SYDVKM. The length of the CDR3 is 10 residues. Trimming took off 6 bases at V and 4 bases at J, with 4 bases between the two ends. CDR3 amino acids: CASSGYEQYF. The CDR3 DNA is TGTGCCAGCAGCGGTTACGAGCAGTACTTC.

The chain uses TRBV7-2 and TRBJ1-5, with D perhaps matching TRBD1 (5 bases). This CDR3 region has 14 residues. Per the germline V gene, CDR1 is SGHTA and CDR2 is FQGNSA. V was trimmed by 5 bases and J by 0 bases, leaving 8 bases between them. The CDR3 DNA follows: TGTGCCAGCAGCCGACAGTATAGCAATCAGCCCCAGCATTTT. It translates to CASSRQYSNQPQHF.

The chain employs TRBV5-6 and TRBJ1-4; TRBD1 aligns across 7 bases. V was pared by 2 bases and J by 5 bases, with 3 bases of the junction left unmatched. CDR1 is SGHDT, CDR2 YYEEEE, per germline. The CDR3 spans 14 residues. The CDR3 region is CASSFGQANEKLFF. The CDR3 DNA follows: TGTGCCAGCAGCTTCGGACAGGCAAATGAAAAACTGTTTTTT.

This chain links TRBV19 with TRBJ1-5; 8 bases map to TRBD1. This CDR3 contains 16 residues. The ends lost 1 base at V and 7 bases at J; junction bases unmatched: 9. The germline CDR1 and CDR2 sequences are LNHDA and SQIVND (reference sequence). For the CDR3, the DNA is TGTGCCAGTAGTATAGTAAGGACAGGGTATGCCCAGCCCCAGCATTTT. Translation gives CASSIVRTGYAQPQHF.

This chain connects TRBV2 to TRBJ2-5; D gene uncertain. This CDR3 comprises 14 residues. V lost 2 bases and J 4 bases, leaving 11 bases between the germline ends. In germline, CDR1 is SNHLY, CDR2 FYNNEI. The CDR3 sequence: CASSESSLAETQYF. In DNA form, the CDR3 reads TGTGCCAGCAGTGAAAGCTCCCTTGCAGAGACCCAGTACTTC. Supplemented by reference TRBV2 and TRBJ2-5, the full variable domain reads EPEVTQTPSHQVTQMGQEVILRCVPISNHLYFYWYRQILGQKVEFLVSFYNNEISEKSEIFDDQFSVERPDGSNFTLKIRSTKLEDSAMYFCASSESSLAETQYFGPGTRLLVL.

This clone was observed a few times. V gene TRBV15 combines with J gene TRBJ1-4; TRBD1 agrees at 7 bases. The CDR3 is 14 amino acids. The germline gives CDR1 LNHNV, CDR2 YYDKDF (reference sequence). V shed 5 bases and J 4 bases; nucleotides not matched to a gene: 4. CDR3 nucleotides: TGTGCCACCAGCCCGCAGGGGGATAATGAAAAACTGTTTTTT. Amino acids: CATSPQGDNEKLFF. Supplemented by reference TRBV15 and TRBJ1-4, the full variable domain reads DAMVIQNPRYQVTQFGKPVTLSCSQTLNHNVMYWYQQKSSQAPKLLFHYYDKDFNNEADTPDNFQSRRPNTSFCFLDIRSPGLGDTAMYLCATSPQGDNEKLFFGSGTQLSVL.

CDR3 in amino acids: CASSLRTSGDSYEQYF. In nucleotides, the CDR3 is TGTGCCAGCAGCCTCCGGACTAGCGGGGATTCCTACGAGCAGTACTTC. The rearrangement joins TRBV7-2 to TRBJ2-7; TRBD2 aligns across 12 bases. V lost 5 bases and J lost 1; bases outside the gene matches: 6. This CDR3 contains 16 residues. Germline lookup yields CDR1 SGHTA and CDR2 FQGNSA.

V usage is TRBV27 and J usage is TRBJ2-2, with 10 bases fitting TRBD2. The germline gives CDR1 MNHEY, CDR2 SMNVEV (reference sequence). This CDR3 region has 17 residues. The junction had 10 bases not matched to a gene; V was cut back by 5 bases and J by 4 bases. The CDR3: CASSVPSGGARTGELFF. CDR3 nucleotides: TGTGCCAGCAGTGTCCCGAGCGGGGGGGCTCGCACCGGGGAGCTGTTTTTT.

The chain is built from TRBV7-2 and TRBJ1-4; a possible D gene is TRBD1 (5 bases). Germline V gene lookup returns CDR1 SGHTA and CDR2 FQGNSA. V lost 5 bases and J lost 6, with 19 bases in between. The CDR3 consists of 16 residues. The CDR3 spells CASSHFPGAKHEKLFF. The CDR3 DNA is TGTGCCAGCAGCCACTTTCCTGGGGCAAAACATGAAAAACTGTTTTTT.

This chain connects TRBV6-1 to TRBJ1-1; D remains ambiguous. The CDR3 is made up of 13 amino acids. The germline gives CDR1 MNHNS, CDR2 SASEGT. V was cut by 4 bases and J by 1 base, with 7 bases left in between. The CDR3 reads CASSGQGNTEAFF. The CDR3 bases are TGTGCCAGCAGTGGACAAGGGAACACTGAAGCTTTCTTT.

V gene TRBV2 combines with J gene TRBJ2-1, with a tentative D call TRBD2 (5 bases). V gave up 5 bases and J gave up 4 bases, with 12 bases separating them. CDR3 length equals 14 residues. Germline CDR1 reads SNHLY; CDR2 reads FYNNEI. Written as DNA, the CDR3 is TGTGCCAGCAGTCCCACTCGGGGATACAATGAGCAGTTCTTC. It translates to CASSPTRGYNEQFF.

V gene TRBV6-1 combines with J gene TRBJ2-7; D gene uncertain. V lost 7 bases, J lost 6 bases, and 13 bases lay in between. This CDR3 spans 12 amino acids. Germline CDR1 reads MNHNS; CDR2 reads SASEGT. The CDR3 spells CASTESEREQYF. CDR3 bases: TGTGCCAGCACGGAGAGCGAGCGCGAGCAGTACTTC.

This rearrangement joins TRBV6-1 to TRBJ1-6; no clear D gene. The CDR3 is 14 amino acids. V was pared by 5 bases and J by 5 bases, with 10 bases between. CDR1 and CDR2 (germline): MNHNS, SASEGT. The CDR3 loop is CASSQRPNNSPLHF. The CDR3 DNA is TGTGCCAGCAGTCAGAGGCCGAATAATTCACCCCTCCACTTT.

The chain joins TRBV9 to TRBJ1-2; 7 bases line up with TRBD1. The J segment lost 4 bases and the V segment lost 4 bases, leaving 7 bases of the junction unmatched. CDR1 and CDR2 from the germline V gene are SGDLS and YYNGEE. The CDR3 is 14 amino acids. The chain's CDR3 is CASSTATGFYGYTF. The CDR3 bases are TGTGCCAGCAGCACCGCGACAGGGTTCTATGGCTACACCTTC.

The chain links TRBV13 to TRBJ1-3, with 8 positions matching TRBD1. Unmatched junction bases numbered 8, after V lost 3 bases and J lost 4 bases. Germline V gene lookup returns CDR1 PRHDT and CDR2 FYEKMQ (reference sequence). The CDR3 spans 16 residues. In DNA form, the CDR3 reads TGTGCCAGCAGCTTCGGGACCGACAGGGGAGGAAACACCATATATTTT. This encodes CASSFGTDRGGNTIYF.

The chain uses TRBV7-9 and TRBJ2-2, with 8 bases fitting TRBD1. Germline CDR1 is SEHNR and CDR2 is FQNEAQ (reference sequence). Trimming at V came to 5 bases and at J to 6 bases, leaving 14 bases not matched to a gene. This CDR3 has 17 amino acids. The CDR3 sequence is CASSPGQGTGRAGELFF. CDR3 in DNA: TGTGCCAGCAGCCCGGGACAAGGGACAGGAAGGGCCGGGGAGCTGTTTTTT.

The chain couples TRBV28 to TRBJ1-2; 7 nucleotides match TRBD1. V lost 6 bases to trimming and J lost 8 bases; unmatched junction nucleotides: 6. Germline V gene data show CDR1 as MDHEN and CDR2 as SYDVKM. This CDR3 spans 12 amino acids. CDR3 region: CASRATGKGYTF. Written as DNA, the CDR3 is TGTGCCAGCAGAGCGACAGGGAAAGGCTACACCTTC.

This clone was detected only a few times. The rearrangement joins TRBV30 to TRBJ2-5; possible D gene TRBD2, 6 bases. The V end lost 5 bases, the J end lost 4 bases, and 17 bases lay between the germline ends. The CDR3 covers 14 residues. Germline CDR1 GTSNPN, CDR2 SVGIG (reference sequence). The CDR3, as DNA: TGTGCCTGGGGGAAGGGACTCGCAATAGAGACCCAGTACTTC. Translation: CAWGKGLAIETQYF.